The rows below give T cell receptor beta chains drawn from one sample of a study of monozygotic twins with inflammatory bowel disease. TCRdb reprocessed the 5' RACE reads, keeping one entry per CDR3 protein, no DNA. Its listing shows 300,000 to 350,000 distinct CDR3 sequences. The sample comprised blood. The receptors originated from a human donor with ulcerative colitis or Crohn's disease, or a healthy co-twin of an affected twin (not recorded which). Each CDR3 is given with its conserved first and last residue.

CSARPGSTQYF,TRBV20-1,TRBJ2-3
CSARPTGVSFNSPLHF,TRBV20-1,TRBJ1-6
CATSRLPSDIQYF,TRBV15,TRBJ2-4
CASSSSSDRFTDTQYF,TRBV5-6,TRBJ2-3
CASNPTRGRTVNYGYTF,TRBV6-1,TRBJ1-2
CASSLMTEPNTGELFF,TRBV3-1,TRBJ2-2
CASSFWDRPQHF,TRBV12-3/TRBV12-4,TRBJ1-5
CASSLYPGGGVNTGELFF,TRBV11-2,TRBJ2-2
CAISASTGTSGGADTGELFF,TRBV10-3,TRBJ2-2
CASSLNGVNGELFF,TRBV6-4,TRBJ2-2
CASSLVGSGANEQFF,TRBV5-1,TRBJ2-1
CASSLSRDEVGYTF,TRBV7-9,TRBJ1-2
CASSFEGFVDEQYF,TRBV12-3/TRBV12-4,TRBJ2-7
CASSPETGALGDTQYF,TRBV5-6,TRBJ2-3
CASSFASGGVGFF,TRBV7-2,TRBJ2-1
CASSPHPTSGYEQYF,TRBV11-2,TRBJ2-7
CASSFQGAMNQPQHF,TRBV5-6,TRBJ1-5
CAIREDRGEQYF,TRBV10-3,TRBJ2-7
CASSYLGGWETQYF,TRBV6-6,TRBJ2-5
CAADKIMGAGNTIYF,TRBV30,TRBJ1-3
CASSLDLQEIRPLHF,TRBV5-5,TRBJ1-6
CASSLGVAGDSPLHF,TRBV5-1,TRBJ1-6
CASSRGHSGGEQFF,TRBV12-3/TRBV12-4,TRBJ2-1
CSTRRSSGNTIYF,TRBV20-1,TRBJ1-3
CAISELESAEQSF,TRBV10-3,TRBJ2-7
CSAVKGTRVDTQYF,TRBV20-1,TRBJ2-3
CASLKKPEPGNTIYF,TRBV7-9,TRBJ1-3
CASSREQGRTNEKLFF,TRBV18,TRBJ1-4
CASSGGIQQPQHF,TRBV6-5,TRBJ1-5
CASRPLPEGSEAFF,TRBV27,TRBJ1-1
CASSLGGQNSPLHF,TRBV5-1,TRBJ1-6
CSVATGGHTGELFF,TRBV29-1,TRBJ2-2
CASSSLAESGEQFF,TRBV5-1,TRBJ2-1
CASSILDITYEQYF,TRBV5-1,TRBJ2-7
CAINPGLGSVLEQYF,TRBV10-3,TRBJ2-7